This is a list of T cell receptor beta chains from one sample in a study of blood T cell repertoires in COVID-19. Generated by immunoSEQ multiplex PCR, the TCRdb table keeps only in-frame clones and is missing some. The data contain tens of thousands of clones, around 95% of them singletons. Sequenced material: peripheral blood. Receptors originate from a human donor with active COVID-19. The donor label of this sample is uncertain. The CDR3 runs from the conserved cysteine through the conserved F or W. A D gene is named only where the DNA matches it firmly. Size tells how often a clone was seen (once, few, many) or the class of an expanded clone, and some rows leave it out.

d_call j_call v_call clone_size cdr3_aa cdr3_nt
- TRBJ1-2 TRBV4-3 - CASSQAPGNNNYGYTF TGCGCCAGCAGCCAAGCCCCCGGTAATAATAACTATGGCTACACCTTC
TRBD2 TRBJ2-1 TRBV5-5 - CASSIGGSSYNEQFF TGTGCCAGCAGTATCGGGGGGTCCTCCTACAATGAGCAGTTCTTC
- TRBJ2-7 TRBV6-6 - CASRKTGSHIPYEQYF TGTGCCAGCAGGAAGACAGGTTCACATATACCCTACGAGCAGTACTTC
- TRBJ2-1 TRBV27 - CASSLQTGYQGNEQFF TGTGCCAGCAGCCTACAAACAGGGTATCAGGGCAATGAGCAGTTCTTC
- TRBJ2-7 TRBV18 few CASSPGGYEQYF TGTGCCAGCTCACCGGGGGGTTACGAGCAGTACTTC
TRBD2 TRBJ2-2 TRBV7-9 once CASSLDSGGAGELFF TGTGCCAGCAGCTTAGACAGCGGGGGAGCCGGGGAGCTGTTTTTT
TRBD2 TRBJ2-5 TRBV10-2 - CASSESTLPHPVGGETQYF TGCGCCAGCAGTGAGTCGACTCTCCCCCACCCCGTGGGGGGGGAGACCCAGTACTTC
TRBD2 TRBJ2-7 TRBV2 - CASSGTSGRAWEQYF TGTGCCAGCAGTGGGACTAGCGGGAGGGCCTGGGAGCAGTACTTC
- TRBJ1-6 TRBV28 - CASSLGGVGNSPLHF TGTGCCAGCAGTTTAGGGGGGGTGGGTAATTCACCCCTCCACTTT
- TRBJ1-2 TRBV10-3 once CAISENKNREGGYGYTF TGTGCCATCAGTGAGAATAAAAACAGGGAAGGAGGATATGGCTACACCTTC
- TRBJ2-7 TRBV5-4 - CASSTPTGSYEQYF TGTGCCAGCAGCACCCCGACAGGTTCCTACGAGCAGTACTTC
- TRBJ2-3 TRBV9 - CASSGAGGERSTDTQYF TGTGCCAGCAGCGGGGCCGGGGGAGAGCGCAGCACAGATACGCAGTATTTT
- TRBJ1-5 TRBV28 - CASSLGGSNNQPQHF TGTGCCAGCAGTTTAGGCGGCAGCAACAATCAGCCCCAGCATTTT
- TRBJ2-3 TRBV7-9 - CASSLDSTVRTDTQYF TGTGCCAGCAGCTTAGACAGTACTGTAAGGACAGATACGCAGTATTTT
- TRBJ1-2 TRBV19 - CASSAPRGARGYTF TGTGCCAGTAGTGCCCCCCGGGGGGCTAGGGGCTACACCTTC
TRBD2 TRBJ2-7 TRBV7-2 - CASSPLVSGRAHEQYF TGTGCCAGCAGCCCACTGGTAAGCGGGAGGGCCCACGAGCAGTACTTC
- TRBJ1-1 TRBV7-9 - CASSLIGGAYTEAFF TGTGCCAGCAGCTTAATTGGGGGCGCATACACTGAAGCTTTCTTT
- TRBJ2-5 TRBV7-2 once CASSFLGLSQETQYF TGTGCCAGCAGCTTCTTGGGACTTTCCCAAGAGACCCAGTACTTC
- TRBJ2-7 TRBV4-3 - CASSQDPDTFYEQYF TGCGCCAGCAGCCAAGACCCCGACACGTTCTACGAGCAGTACTTC
TRBD1 TRBJ2-7 TRBV4-3 once CASSQDRNPSYEQYF TGCGCCAGCAGCCAGGACAGGAATCCCAGCTACGAGCAGTACTTC
- TRBJ2-1 TRBV12-3/TRBV12-4 - CASSLSSLEQFF TGTGCCAGCAGTTTATCGTCCCTTGAGCAGTTCTTC
TRBD2 TRBJ2-1 TRBV7-2 - CASSGTGLAGLLGDNEQFF TGTGCCAGCAGCGGTACGGGACTAGCGGGTCTCCTCGGTGACAATGAGCAGTTCTTC
TRBD2 TRBJ2-1 TRBV5-1 - CASSFSGRVSYNEQFF TGCGCCAGCAGCTTCAGCGGGAGGGTTTCCTACAATGAGCAGTTCTTC
- TRBJ2-3 TRBV4-1 - CASSQEGGWSTDTQYF TGCGCCAGCAGCCAAGAGGGAGGTTGGAGCACAGATACGCAGTATTTT
- TRBJ1-5 TRBV16 - CASSWTVGANQPQHF TGTGCCAGCAGCTGGACAGTTGGGGCCAATCAGCCCCAGCATTTT
- TRBJ1-1 TRBV4-1 once CASSRAGGGRGTEAFF TGCGCCAGCAGCCGTGCTGGGGGAGGAAGGGGCACTGAAGCTTTCTTT
TRBD2 TRBJ2-1 TRBV9 - CASGGSGRDEQFF TGTGCCAGCGGGGGAAGCGGGAGGGATGAGCAGTTCTTC
TRBD1 TRBJ2-7 TRBV7-9 - CASSLRQGAYEQYF TGTGCCAGCAGCCTCCGACAGGGAGCCTACGAGCAGTACTTC
- TRBJ2-2 TRBV28 - CASSLGPQGGTNTGELFF TGTGCCAGCAGTTTGGGCCCACAGGGAGGGACTAACACCGGGGAGCTGTTTTTT
- TRBJ1-1 TRBV19 - CASSMGLNTEAFF TGTGCCAGTAGTATGGGCTTGAACACTGAAGCTTTCTTT
- TRBJ1-2 TRBV5-6 few CASSLRQAPYGYTF TGTGCCAGCAGCTTGAGACAGGCCCCATATGGCTACACCTTC
- TRBJ2-5 TRBV15 - CATSRDLRASQETQYF TGTGCCACCAGCAGAGATCTCAGGGCGTCCCAAGAGACCCAGTACTTC
TRBD2 TRBJ2-3 TRBV9 - CASSVASGGTTDTQYF TGTGCCAGCAGCGTAGCTAGCGGGGGTACCACAGATACGCAGTATTTT
TRBD1 TRBJ1-3 TRBV2 - CASSGIGTAGNTIYF TGTGCCAGCAGTGGAATCGGGACAGCTGGAAACACCATATATTTT
- TRBJ1-5 TRBV7-2 once CASSLEGTPRRPQHF TGTGCCAGCAGCTTAGAAGGGACACCCAGGAGGCCCCAGCATTTT
- TRBJ2-1 TRBV19 - CASSISDAAQFF TGTGCCAGTAGTATCAGTGACGCGGCGCAGTTCTTC
- TRBJ2-7 TRBV6-1 - CASSDGGGIHEQYF TGTGCCAGCAGTGATGGCGGAGGGATACACGAGCAGTACTTC
- TRBJ1-3 TRBV6-6 - CASSRASGNTIYF TGTGCCAGCAGCAGGGCCTCTGGAAACACCATATATTTT
TRBD1 TRBJ1-2 TRBV7-9 once CALGQENYGYTF TGTGCCTTGGGACAGGAGAACTATGGCTACACCTTC
TRBD2 TRBJ2-1 TRBV6-5 - CASFSGTSGSNEQFF TGTGCCAGTTTCTCCGGGACTAGCGGGAGTAATGAGCAGTTCTTC
- TRBJ2-7 TRBV7-2 - CASSSRRQKTYEQYF TGTGCCAGCAGCTCCCGTCGACAGAAAACCTACGAGCAGTACTTC
TRBD1 TRBJ2-2 TRBV18 - CASSPQRQGASGELFF TGTGCCAGCTCACCACAAAGACAGGGGGCGTCCGGGGAGCTGTTTTTT
- TRBJ1-1 TRBV9 - CASSGTGTLNTEAFF TGTGCCAGCAGCGGAACCGGGACATTGAACACTGAAGCTTTCTTT
TRBD2 TRBJ2-1 TRBV18 - CASSLLAGGPNNEQFF TGTGCCAGCTCACTACTAGCGGGGGGGCCCAACAATGAGCAGTTCTTC
- TRBJ2-7 TRBV5-1 - CASSPPAYEQYF TGCGCCAGCAGCCCCCCAGCCTACGAGCAGTACTTC
- TRBJ1-2 TRBV5-1 once CASSPVGDAHGYTF TGCGCCAGCAGCCCAGTCGGGGATGCACATGGCTACACCTTC
- TRBJ1-4 TRBV14 - CASSQGLALGEKLFF TGTGCCAGCAGCCAAGGTCTAGCCCTTGGTGAAAAACTGTTTTTT
TRBD2 TRBJ2-2 TRBV9 - CASSALPLAGTTGELFF TGTGCCAGCAGCGCTCTCCCCCTAGCGGGAACCACCGGGGAGCTGTTTTTT
- TRBJ1-1 TRBV15 - CATSRDLTEAFF TGTGCCACCAGCAGAGATCTCACTGAAGCTTTCTTT
- TRBJ2-7 TRBV5-6 - CASSLEAGMQFGEQYF TGTGCCAGCAGCTTGGAGGCAGGTATGCAATTTGGGGAGCAGTACTTC
TRBD2 TRBJ2-3 TRBV3-1/TRBV3-2 - CASSQWGTSGNSGTQYF TGTGCCAGCAGCCAATGGGGGACTAGCGGGAATTCGGGTACGCAGTATTTT
- TRBJ1-5 TRBV28 - CASSPAGVGNQPQHF TGTGCCAGCAGTCCGGCAGGGGTTGGCAATCAGCCCCAGCATTTT
TRBD1 TRBJ1-1 TRBV4-1 - CASSRQQGRNTEAFF TGCGCCAGCAGCCGCCAACAGGGGAGGAACACTGAAGCTTTCTTT
TRBD1 TRBJ2-2 TRBV9 - CASSFGQGAGELFF TGTGCCAGCAGCTTCGGACAGGGGGCCGGGGAGCTGTTTTTT
- TRBJ2-2 TRBV6-5 - CASTPGGPQVLFF TGTGCCAGCACCCCCGGGGGGCCACAAGTGCTGTTTTTT
- TRBJ1-4 TRBV25-1 - CASSEPRPTNEKLFF TGTGCCAGCAGTGAACCGCGGCCAACTAATGAAAAACTGTTTTTT
- TRBJ1-2 TRBV4-1 - CASNPRAGGYGYTF TGCGCCAGCAACCCTAGAGCGGGGGGCTATGGCTACACCTTC
- TRBJ2-1 TRBV3-1/TRBV3-2 - CASSQRGDEQFF TGTGCCAGCAGCCAAAGGGGCGATGAGCAGTTCTTC